This is a list of T cell receptor beta chains from one sample in a study of identical twins. One entry per CDR3 protein, called by TCRdb with MiXCR from the 5' RACE reads. The sample comprises a few hundred thousand distinct CDR3 sequences, 9% to 10% of which are singletons, and approximately 3% rests with the top ten. This sample was shared with a second study, whose subject was yellow fever vaccine responses in identical twins.

Sequencing was performed on PBMCs. These receptors were obtained from a woman between 18 and 29 years old in good health. Each CDR3 is given with its conserved first and last residue. The D gene is left open where the match is weak. Expanded clones are given a class, and other clones once, few, many or no size at all.

J gene: TRBJ2-2; D gene: NA; V gene: TRBV6-1; clone size: NA; CDR3 protein: CASSQLGGGLGELFF; CDR3 DNA: TGTGCCAGCAGTCAACTTGGGGGGGGGCTGGGGGAGCTGTTTTTT
J gene: TRBJ2-5; D gene: NA; V gene: TRBV28; clone size: NA; CDR3 protein: CASSLPSVQETQYF; CDR3 DNA: TGTGCCAGCAGTTTACCTAGCGTCCAAGAGACCCAGTACTTC
J gene: TRBJ2-1; D gene: TRBD1; V gene: TRBV6-2/TRBV6-3; clone size: many; CDR3 protein: CASRTLLGGLRNEQFF; CDR3 DNA: TGTGCCAGCAGGACCCTCCTAGGGGGCCTGAGAAATGAGCAGTTCTTC
J gene: TRBJ2-1; D gene: NA; V gene: TRBV18; clone size: many; CDR3 protein: CASSPLPNEQFF; CDR3 DNA: TGTGCCAGCTCACCACTCCCCAATGAGCAGTTCTTC
J gene: TRBJ2-5; D gene: NA; V gene: TRBV7-2; clone size: NA; CDR3 protein: CASNPDRQETQYF; CDR3 DNA: TGTGCCAGCAACCCGGATCGACAAGAGACCCAGTACTTC
J gene: TRBJ2-5; D gene: TRBD1; V gene: TRBV11-2; clone size: few; CDR3 protein: CASSLNGQGVKETQYF; CDR3 DNA: TGTGCCAGCAGCCTCAACGGACAGGGGGTCAAAGAGACCCAGTACTTC
J gene: TRBJ2-5; D gene: NA; V gene: TRBV29-1; clone size: NA; CDR3 protein: CSVVEEPRTQYF; CDR3 DNA: TGCAGCGTTGTGGAGGAGCCCAGGACCCAGTACTTC
J gene: TRBJ2-3; D gene: NA; V gene: TRBV20-1; clone size: NA; CDR3 protein: CSARDSGQLGTDTQYF; CDR3 DNA: TGCAGTGCTAGAGATTCGGGACAACTCGGCACAGATACGCAGTATTTT
J gene: TRBJ1-2; D gene: NA; V gene: TRBV29-1; clone size: few; CDR3 protein: CSVERSGGYTF; CDR3 DNA: TGCAGCGTTGAAAGGTCCGGGGGCTACACCTTC
J gene: TRBJ1-1; D gene: NA; V gene: TRBV29-1; clone size: many; CDR3 protein: CSVEGPGVEAFF; CDR3 DNA: TGCAGCGTTGAAGGGCCAGGGGTTGAAGCTTTCTTT
J gene: TRBJ2-2; D gene: TRBD1; V gene: TRBV27; clone size: many; CDR3 protein: CASSFAGVQGIGGELFF; CDR3 DNA: TGTGCCAGCAGTTTTGCCGGGGTACAGGGGATCGGAGGGGAGCTGTTTTTT
J gene: TRBJ2-3; D gene: NA; V gene: TRBV6-2/TRBV6-3; clone size: few; CDR3 protein: CASSYSTLAPADTQYF; CDR3 DNA: TGTGCCAGCAGTTACTCTACTCTCGCACCAGCAGATACGCAGTATTTT
J gene: TRBJ2-5; D gene: TRBD2; V gene: TRBV4-2; clone size: few; CDR3 protein: CASSPGTVGTSGGETQYF; CDR3 DNA: TGTGCCAGCAGCCCGGGCACGGTGGGGACTAGCGGGGGAGAGACCCAGTACTTC